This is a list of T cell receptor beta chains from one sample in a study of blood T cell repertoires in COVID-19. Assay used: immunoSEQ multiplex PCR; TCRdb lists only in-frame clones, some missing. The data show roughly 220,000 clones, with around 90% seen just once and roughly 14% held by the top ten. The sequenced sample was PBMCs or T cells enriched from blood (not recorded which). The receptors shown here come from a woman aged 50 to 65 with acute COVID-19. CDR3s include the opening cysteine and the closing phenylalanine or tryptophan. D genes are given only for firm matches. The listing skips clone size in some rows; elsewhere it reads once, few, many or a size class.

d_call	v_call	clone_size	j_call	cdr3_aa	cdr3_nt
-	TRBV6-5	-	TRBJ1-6	CASRPGHSNNSPLHF	TGTGCCAGCAGGCCGGGACATTCTAATAATTCACCCCTCCACTTT
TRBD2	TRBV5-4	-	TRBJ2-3	CASSRNTLAGGFTDTQYF	TGTGCCAGCAGTCGCAACACCCTAGCGGGAGGTTTCACAGATACGCAGTATTTT
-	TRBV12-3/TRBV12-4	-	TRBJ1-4	CASSWGSNEKLFF	TGTGCCAGCAGTTGGGGCAGTAATGAAAAACTGTTTTTT
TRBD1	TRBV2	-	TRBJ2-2	CASSGRDRDYTGELFF	TGTGCCAGCAGTGGTCGGGACAGGGATTACACCGGGGAGCTGTTTTTT
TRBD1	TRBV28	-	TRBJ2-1	CASSLSSGTADNEQFF	TGTGCCAGCAGTTTAAGTTCTGGGACAGCAGACAATGAGCAGTTCTTC
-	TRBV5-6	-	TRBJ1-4	CASSLSQGEKLFF	TGTGCCAGCAGCTTGTCACAGGGTGAAAAACTGTTTTTT
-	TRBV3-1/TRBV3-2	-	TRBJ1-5	CASSQEVGVNQPQHF	TGTGCCAGCAGCCAAGAAGTAGGGGTCAATCAGCCCCAGCATTTT
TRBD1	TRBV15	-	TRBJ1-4	CATSREQGVIVEKLFF	TGTGCCACCAGCAGAGAGCAGGGGGTGATTGTGGAAAAACTGTTTTTT
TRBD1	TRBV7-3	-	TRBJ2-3	CASSFGQETDTQYF	TGTGCCAGCAGCTTTGGACAGGAGACAGATACGCAGTATTTT
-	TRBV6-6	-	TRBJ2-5	CASSGETQYF	TGTGCCAGCAGCGGAGAGACCCAGTACTTC
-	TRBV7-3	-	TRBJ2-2	CASSFPGLTNTGELFF	TGTGCCAGCAGCTTTCCCGGACTTACCAACACCGGGGAGCTGTTTTTT
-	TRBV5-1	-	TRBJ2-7	CASAVASEYEQYF	TGCGCCAGCGCGGTGGCTAGCGAGTACGAGCAGTACTTC
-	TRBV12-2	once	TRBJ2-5	CASRLVWTAQETQYF	TGTGCAAGTCGCTTAGTTTGGACAGCTCAAGAGACCCAGTACTTC
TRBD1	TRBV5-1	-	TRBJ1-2	CASSAGQGISYTF	TGCGCCAGCAGCGCAGGACAGGGAATTAGCTACACCTTC
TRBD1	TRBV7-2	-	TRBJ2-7	CASSQAWTGLYEQYF	TGTGCCAGCAGCCAAGCGTGGACAGGACTCTACGAGCAGTACTTC
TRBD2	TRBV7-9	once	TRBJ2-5	CASSLGWREEETQYF	TGTGCCAGCAGCTTAGGTTGGCGGGAGGAAGAGACCCAGTACTTC
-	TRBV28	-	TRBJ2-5	CASNYQETQYF	TGTGCCAGCAATTATCAGGAGACCCAGTACTTC
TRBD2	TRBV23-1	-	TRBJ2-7	CASSSGRKSEQYF	TGCGCCAGCAGTAGCGGGAGGAAATCCGAGCAGTACTTC
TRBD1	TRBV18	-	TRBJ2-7	CASSPPRPRDSSYEQYF	TGTGCCAGCTCACCACCAAGACCCCGGGACAGCTCCTACGAGCAGTACTTC
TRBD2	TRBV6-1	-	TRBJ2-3	CASSETSGRNTDTQYF	TGTGCCAGCAGTGAGACTAGCGGGAGGAACACAGATACGCAGTATTTT
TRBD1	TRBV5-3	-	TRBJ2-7	CARRQGNLSYEQYF	TGTGCCAGAAGACAGGGGAACCTTTCCTACGAGCAGTACTTC
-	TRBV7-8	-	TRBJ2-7	CASSLAGGTYEQYF	TGTGCCAGCAGCTTAGCTGGCGGGACCTACGAGCAGTACTTC
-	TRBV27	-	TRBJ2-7	CASSLTVSYEQYF	TGTGCCAGCAGTTTAACAGTCTCCTACGAGCAGTACTTC
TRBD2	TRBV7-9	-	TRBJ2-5	CASTIKGTSGETQYF	TGTGCCAGCACCATTAAAGGGACTAGCGGGGAGACCCAGTACTTC
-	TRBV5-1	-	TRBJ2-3	CASSLVRGGQYF	TGCGCCAGCAGCTTGGTACGGGGTGGGCAGTATTTT
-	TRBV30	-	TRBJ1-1	CAWSLTKRGLRNTEAFF	TGTGCCTGGAGTCTTACTAAAAGGGGCTTGAGGAACACTGAAGCTTTCTTT